The sequence of this T cell receptor beta chain was determined in a study of T cells after yellow fever vaccination (dated by TCRdb to about 2019). The study in broad terms: The SMART-Seq v4 Ultra Low Input RNA kit was used to prepare libraries from fractions with low cell numbers. To follow T-cell clones before and after both primary and booster YFV17D yellow fever vaccination, bulk TCR alpha and beta repertoires underwent longitudinal sequencing. Two healthy male donors, one aged 18 to 30 and one aged 30 to 39 years, made up the cohort. Bulk PBMC replicates and cell subsets were isolated from blood drawn at multiple timepoints before and after both primary and secondary immunization.

The paper's findings and limits, for the study overall: Most clones expanded after primary vaccination (around 96% of CD4 and roughly 90% of CD8) were re-detected after the booster, suggesting that broad memory maintenance occurred. A small fraction of clonotypes showed up in both the CD4 and CD8 compartments, probably as a result of convergent recombination. Only two donors were included in the study, so the extent to which the findings can be generalized is limited. Compared with the primary T-cell response, the secondary T-cell response was faster but weaker, reaching its peak on day 5 rather than on day 15. Computational filtering was required because FACS-sorted repertoires could contain abundant contaminating clonotypes from the bulk population.

The sample's treatment or condition label is to be understood as: live attenuated yellow fever vaccine strain. PBMCs were isolated from peripheral blood using a standard Ficoll-Paque protocol. Dynabeads CD4 and CD8 positive selection kits were used to isolate the CD4 and CD8 T-cell fractions. RNA was extracted with TriZol from bulk PBMCs, CD4 and CD8 fractions, and dextramer-positive and dextramer-negative fractions. Synthesis of TCR cDNA relied on 5'RACE template switching, a step that introduced a universal primer site along with unique molecular identifiers. Priming of cDNA synthesis was performed from both the TCR alpha and TCR beta constant segments. Two PCR steps were used to amplify libraries, with sample barcodes and sequencing adapters being added in the second step. Sequencing of the libraries was done on either Illumina HiSeq 2500 (2x100 bp) or NovaSeq (2x150 bp). From the authors' description of their analysis: Reads were demultiplexed and collapsed into UMI consensus sequences with MIGEC, and V(D)J alignment was performed with MiXCR. Using edgeR on replicate PBMC samples, clonotypes were called vaccine-responding if FDR was below 0.01 and the log2 fold change was above 5 up to day 15. Each bulk clonotype received a CD4 or CD8 identity based on whether the sequenced CD4 or CD8 repertoire contained that clonotype at higher abundance. Starting from the raw public reads, TCRdb applied fastp trimming at Q25, assembled clones with MiXCR and retained in-frame beta chains. Records with the same CDR3 protein are collapsed into one entry carrying the most frequent genes and DNA. These V and J calls originate from TCRdb's pipeline instead of the authors' own analysis. In this sample the table shows about 49,000 distinct CDR3 sequences, roughly 7.5% of which occur a single time. The ten largest clones capture less than 35% of the sample.

The CDR3 runs 11 residues from the cysteine to the phenylalanine. Only the CDR3 DNA is retained, 33 bases long and in frame from the first base. The germline ends are 7 bases apart after V is trimmed by 6 bases and J by 7 bases. This clonotype occurred many times. There is no known antigen for this receptor. Base qualities are missing; no much larger clone stands one base away. Specimen: CD8+ T cells sorted from PBMCs, collected more than 14 days after the first yellow fever vaccination. The V and J genes are TRBV12-3 or TRBV12-4 and TRBJ2-1, with TRBD1 tentatively as D gene (5 bases match). This receptor was obtained from a man aged 18-30 years who received the YFV17D yellow fever vaccine. Here the CDR3 is given as CASSNRNEQFF. The DNA reads as follows: TGTGCCAGCAGCAACAGGAATGAGCAGTTCTTC.